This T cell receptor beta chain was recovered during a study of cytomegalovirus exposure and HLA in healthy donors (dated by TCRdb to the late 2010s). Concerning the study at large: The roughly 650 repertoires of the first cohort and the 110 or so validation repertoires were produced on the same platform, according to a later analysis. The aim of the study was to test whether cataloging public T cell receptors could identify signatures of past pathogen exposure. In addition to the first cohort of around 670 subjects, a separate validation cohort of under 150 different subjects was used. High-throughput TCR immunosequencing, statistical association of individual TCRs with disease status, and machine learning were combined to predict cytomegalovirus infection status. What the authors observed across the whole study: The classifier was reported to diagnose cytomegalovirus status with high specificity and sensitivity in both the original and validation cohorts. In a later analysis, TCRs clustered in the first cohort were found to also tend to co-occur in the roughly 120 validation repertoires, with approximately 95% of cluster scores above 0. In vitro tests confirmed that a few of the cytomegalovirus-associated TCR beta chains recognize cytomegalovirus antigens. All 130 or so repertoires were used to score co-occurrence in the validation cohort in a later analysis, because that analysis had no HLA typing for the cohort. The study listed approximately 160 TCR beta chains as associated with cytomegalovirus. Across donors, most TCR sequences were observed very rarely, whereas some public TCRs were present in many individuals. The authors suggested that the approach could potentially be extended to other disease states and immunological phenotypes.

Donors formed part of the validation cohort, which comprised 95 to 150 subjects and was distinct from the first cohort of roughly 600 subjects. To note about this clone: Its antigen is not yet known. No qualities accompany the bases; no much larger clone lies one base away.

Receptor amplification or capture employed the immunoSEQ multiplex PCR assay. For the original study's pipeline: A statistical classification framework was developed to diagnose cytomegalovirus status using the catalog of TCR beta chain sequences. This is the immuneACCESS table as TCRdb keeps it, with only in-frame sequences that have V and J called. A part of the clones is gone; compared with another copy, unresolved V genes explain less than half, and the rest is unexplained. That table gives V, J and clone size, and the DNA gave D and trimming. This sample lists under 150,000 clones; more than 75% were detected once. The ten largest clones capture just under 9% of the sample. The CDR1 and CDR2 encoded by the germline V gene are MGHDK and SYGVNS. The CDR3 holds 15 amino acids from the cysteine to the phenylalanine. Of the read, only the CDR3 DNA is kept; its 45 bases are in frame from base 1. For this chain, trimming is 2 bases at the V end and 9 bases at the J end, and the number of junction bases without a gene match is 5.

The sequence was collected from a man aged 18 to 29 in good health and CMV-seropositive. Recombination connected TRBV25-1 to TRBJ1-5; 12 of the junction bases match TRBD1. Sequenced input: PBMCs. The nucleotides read TGTGCCAGCAGTGAAGCCGGGACAGGGGGCTGGCCCCAGCATTTT. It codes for CASSEAGTGGWPQHF.